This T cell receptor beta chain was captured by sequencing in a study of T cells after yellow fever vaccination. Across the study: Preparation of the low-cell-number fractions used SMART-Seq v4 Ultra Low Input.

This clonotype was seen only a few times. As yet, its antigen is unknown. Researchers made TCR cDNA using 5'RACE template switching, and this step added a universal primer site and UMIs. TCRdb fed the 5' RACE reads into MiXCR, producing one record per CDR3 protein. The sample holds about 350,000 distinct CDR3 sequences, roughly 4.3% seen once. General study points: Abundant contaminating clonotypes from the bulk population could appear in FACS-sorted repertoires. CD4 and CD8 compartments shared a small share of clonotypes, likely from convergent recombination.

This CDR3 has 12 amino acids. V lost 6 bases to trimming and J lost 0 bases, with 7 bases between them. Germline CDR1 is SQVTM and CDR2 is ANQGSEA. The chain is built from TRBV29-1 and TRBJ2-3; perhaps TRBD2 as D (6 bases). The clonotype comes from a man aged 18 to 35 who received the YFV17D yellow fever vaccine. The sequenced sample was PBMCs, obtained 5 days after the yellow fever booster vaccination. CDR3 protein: CSVGRSTDTQYF. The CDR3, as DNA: TGCAGCGTAGGGAGGAGCACAGATACGCAGTATTTT.